Following are 26 T cell receptor beta chains from one sample sequenced in a study of chemoradiotherapy in HPV16-positive cancers. Generated by immunoSEQ multiplex PCR, the TCRdb table keeps only in-frame clones and is missing some. The sample contains tens of thousands of clones, about nine tenths of which appear only once. The sequences come from blood, collected from a patient who underwent chemoradiotherapy. Receptors were obtained from a human donor with HPV-associated anogenital cancer.

This sequence joins TRBV9 and TRBJ1-1; 8 nucleotides match TRBD1. Germline CDR1 SGDLS, CDR2 YYNGEE. Trimming at V came to 0 bases and at J to 4 bases, leaving 8 bases not matched to a gene. This CDR3 has 16 residues. As DNA, the CDR3 is TGTGCCAGCAGCGTAGATATTCCGGGGACAGGCACTGAAGCTTTCTTT. Its protein product is CASSVDIPGTGTEAFF.

This chain connects TRBV5-5 to TRBJ1-5; 7 bases align to TRBD1. Germline V lookup: CDR1 SGHKS, CDR2 YYEKEE (reference sequence). The CDR3 contains 17 residues. V was clipped by 0 bases and J by 0 bases; unmatched bases: 6. The CDR3 region has the DNA TGTGCCAGCAGCTTGGGGGACAGAGGATATAGCAATCAGCCCCAGCATTTT. Its translation is CASSLGDRGYSNQPQHF.

The chain employs TRBV28 and TRBJ1-4; D gene uncertain. The CDR3 has 13 amino acids. The V and J ends lost 8 bases and 6 bases respectively, with 13 bases between them. CDR1 is MDHEN and CDR2 is SYDVKM in the germline V gene. CDR3 region: CASHRVEDEKLFF. In nucleotides, the CDR3 is TGTGCCAGCCACCGGGTCGAGGATGAAAAACTGTTTTTT.

The chain joins TRBV7-9 to TRBJ2-2; 9 nucleotides align to TRBD2. V lost 6 bases to trimming and J lost 4 bases; unmatched junction nucleotides: 9. The CDR3 spans 16 residues. Germline CDR1 is SEHNR and CDR2 is FQNEAQ (reference sequence). CDR3 in DNA: TGTGCCAGCAGACTCAGCGGGGGGTACGTCACCGGGGAGCTGTTTTTT. Translation gives CASRLSGGYVTGELFF.

The chain joins TRBV7-9 to TRBJ2-1, with D unclear. The CDR3 length is 14 residues. Germline CDR1 and CDR2: SEHNR and FQNEAQ (reference sequence). V lost 1 base and J 4 bases, leaving 8 bases between the germline ends. The CDR3: CASSLVPEYNEQFF. The CDR3 nucleotides read TGTGCCAGCAGCTTAGTGCCGGAATACAATGAGCAGTTCTTC.

The chain carries TRBV6-5 and TRBJ1-5; 9 bases map to TRBD1. The ends lost 4 bases at V and 4 bases at J; junction bases unmatched: 2. Germline V CDR1 and CDR2: MNHEY, SVGAGI. This CDR3 comprises 14 residues. The CDR3 reads CASSSGTGNQPQHF. DNA for the CDR3: TGTGCCAGCAGTTCCGGGACAGGGAATCAGCCCCAGCATTTT.

The J gene is TRBJ2-3, the V gene TRBV11-1, with 10 nucleotides matching TRBD1. The germline V gene has CDR1 SGHAT and CDR2 FQDESV (reference sequence). The CDR3 spans 16 residues. Trimming cost V 4 bases and J 3 bases; bases outside gene matches: 7. The CDR3, as DNA: TGTGCCAGCAGCTCCAACCCGGGACAGGGGACAGATACGCAGTATTTT. The encoded protein is CASSSNPGQGTDTQYF.

The rearrangement joins TRBV25-1 to TRBJ1-1; D might be TRBD1 (5 bases). Germline V lookup: CDR1 MGHDK, CDR2 SYGVNS. The CDR3 is made up of 14 amino acids. V gave up 3 bases and J gave up 9 bases, with 17 bases separating them. CDR3 sequence reads: CASSDVGQPSKAFF. The DNA of the CDR3 is TGTGCCAGCAGTGATGTGGGGCAGCCAAGCAAAGCTTTCTTT.

This clone came up once. The chain carries TRBV5-4 and TRBJ1-2; 9 nucleotides align to TRBD1. V trimming: 2 bases; J trimming: 5 bases; junction bases outside the gene matches: 4. The CDR3 totals 14 residues. Germline CDR1 SGHNT, CDR2 YYREEE (reference sequence). Here the CDR3 DNA reads TGTGCCAGCAGCTTTGTCGGACAGGGGTATGGCTACACCTTC. Its translation: CASSFVGQGYGYTF.

The genes are TRBV6-1 and TRBJ1-1; D ambiguous. The CDR3 sequence is 13 residues long. The V end was cut by 4 bases, the J end by 9 bases, with 15 bases between. Germline CDR1 and CDR2: MNHNS and SASEGT. This chain's CDR3 is CASSAVDAPKAFF. The CDR3 DNA follows: TGTGCCAGCAGTGCCGTAGACGCGCCGAAAGCTTTCTTT.

This chain links TRBV4-1 with TRBJ1-2; tentatively, D is TRBD1 (5 bases). Germline loops: CDR1 MGHRA, CDR2 YSYEKL. V lost 4 bases, J lost 6 bases, and 18 bases lay in between. This CDR3 has 15 residues. The CDR3 DNA follows: TGCGCCAGCAGCCGTCAACTCGGGGCAGTGGATGGCTACACCTTC. Its protein product is CASSRQLGAVDGYTF.

The chain employs TRBV28 and TRBJ2-7; D unclear. Trimming cost V 6 bases and J 9 bases, with 21 bases left between them. The CDR3 contains 14 residues. Germline V gives CDR1 MDHEN, CDR2 SYDVKM. CDR3 in DNA: TGTGCCAGCAGACGCCCCCCCCCGGTTTCGGCGCAGTACTTC. This codes for CASRRPPPVSAQYF.

The rearrangement uses TRBV5-1 and TRBJ1-1; D remains unclear. Germline V gene lookup returns CDR1 SGHRS and CDR2 YFSETQ. CDR3 length equals 14 residues. Trimming took 1 base from V and 5 from J, leaving 12 bases between them. CDR3 sequence reads: CASSLHRVVTEAFF. In DNA, the CDR3 is TGCGCCAGCAGCTTGCATAGGGTGGTTACTGAAGCTTTCTTT.

The rearrangement uses TRBV13 and TRBJ2-3; D remains unclear. Germline V gene lookup returns CDR1 PRHDT and CDR2 FYEKMQ (reference sequence). Trimming removed 2 bases at V and 6 bases at J, with 6 bases between. The CDR3 runs 12 residues. DNA of the CDR3: TGTGCCAGCAGCTTAAGTCCTGATACGCAGTATTTT. Translated, it gives CASSLSPDTQYF.

V and J are TRBV28 and TRBJ1-5; D ambiguous. Germline CDR1 is MDHEN and CDR2 is SYDVKM. Between the trimmed V and J ends, which lost 2 bases and 4 bases, there was a span of 6 bases. This CDR3 has 13 residues. The CDR3 here is CASSLGPNQPQHF. The CDR3 DNA sequence: TGTGCCAGCAGTTTAGGGCCAAATCAGCCCCAGCATTTT.

This clone was counted a few times. The V call is TRBV11-1, the J call TRBJ2-5; TRBD2 agrees at 8 bases. The CDR3 loop spans 16 amino acids. CDR1 and CDR2 (germline): SGHAT, FQDESV (reference sequence). The ends lost 5 bases at V and 1 base at J; junction bases unmatched: 9. Here the CDR3 reads CASSRVPGGGQETQYF. The CDR3 nucleotides read TGTGCCAGCAGCCGAGTTCCGGGAGGGGGCCAAGAGACCCAGTACTTC.

The chain links TRBV5-1 to TRBJ2-1; 8 bases fit TRBD1. V trimming: 3 bases; J trimming: 8 bases; junction bases outside the gene matches: 7. Germline assignment: CDR1 SGHRS and CDR2 YFSETQ. The CDR3 is made up of 14 amino acids. The CDR3 DNA reads as TGCGCCAGCAGCTACGGACAGGGATGGGATGAGCAGTTCTTC. Protein sequence: CASSYGQGWDEQFF. The full variable domain, rest sourced from reference TRBV5-1 and TRBJ2-1, is KAGVTQTPRYLIKTRGQQVTLSCSPISGHRSVSWYQQTPGQGLQFLFEYFSETQRNKGNFPGRFSGRQFSNSRSEMNVSTLELGDSALYLCASSYGQGWDEQFFGPGTRLTVL.

The CDR3 loop reads CAISEQGLDYGYTF. The CDR3 DNA reads as TGTGCCATCAGTGAACAGGGTTTGGACTATGGCTACACCTTC. The chain combines TRBV10-3 with TRBJ1-2, with D possibly being TRBD1 (6 bases). The germline V and J ends were trimmed by 3 bases and 3 bases, with 11 bases remaining between them. The CDR3 is 14 residues long. CDR1 is ENHRY and CDR2 is SYGVKD in the germline V gene.

The chain has TRBV7-2 and TRBJ2-3; D call uncertain. V shed 2 bases and J shed 1 base, with 7 bases lying between them. The CDR3 covers 14 residues. From germline, CDR1 is SGHTA and CDR2 FQGNSA. The CDR3: CASSLRRGTDTQYF. CDR3 in DNA: TGTGCCAGCAGCTTAAGGCGCGGCACAGATACGCAGTATTTT.

V gene TRBV5-1 combines with J gene TRBJ2-3; D gene uncertain. Germline V CDR1 and CDR2: SGHRS, YFSETQ. The CDR3 runs to 15 residues. Trimming shortened V by 1 base and J by 2 bases, and 11 bases separated the two germline ends. The chain's CDR3 is CASSLSRGYTDTQYF. CDR3 DNA sequence: TGCGCCAGCAGCTTGTCTCGCGGTTACACAGATACGCAGTATTTT.

V gene TRBV19 combines with J gene TRBJ2-3; no firm D call. This CDR3 spans 13 amino acids. CDR1 is LNHDA and CDR2 is SQIVND in the germline V gene (reference sequence). The V gene lost 8 bases and the J gene lost 5 bases, with 14 bases spanning the gap. CDR3 in amino acids: CASRSPGGDTQYF. CDR3 bases: TGTGCCAGTCGTTCCCCCGGCGGAGATACGCAGTATTTT.

The chain employs TRBV2 and TRBJ2-1; 13 bases match TRBD2. From germline, CDR1 is SNHLY and CDR2 FYNNEI. The trim removed 8 bases at V and 14 bases at J, leaving 18 bases unmatched. This CDR3 region has 16 residues. CDR3: CASGKERLAGGPRKFF. CDR3 nucleotide sequence: TGTGCCAGCGGGAAGGAGCGACTAGCGGGGGGACCCCGGAAGTTCTTC.

V gene TRBV6-5 combines with J gene TRBJ2-2; D uncertain. This CDR3 contains 12 residues. V lost 4 bases and J lost 6, with 6 bases in between. Germline V gene data show CDR1 as MNHEY and CDR2 as SVGAGI. CDR3 bases: TGTGCCAGCAGTTCTCTTCCCGGGGAGCTGTTTTTT. Protein product: CASSSLPGELFF.

This chain joins TRBV27 and TRBJ2-7; a weak D match, TRBD1 (6 bases). V was shortened by 2 bases and J by 4 bases, with 9 bases between the two germline ends. This CDR3 is 13 amino acids long. CDR1 and CDR2 from the germline V gene are MNHEY and SMNVEV (reference sequence). CDR3 bases: TGTGCCAGCAGTTTAATCAGGGGTTACGAGCAGTACTTC. This encodes CASSLIRGYEQYF.

The chain links TRBV19 to TRBJ1-2, with D possibly being TRBD1 (6 bases). This CDR3 is 15 amino acids long. Germline V CDR1 and CDR2: LNHDA, SQIVND (reference sequence). Trimming left V 6 bases short and J 8 bases short, with 22 bases between. Here the CDR3 DNA reads TGTGCCAGTAGGGAAGTGGGGGCAGGTACGGACGGCTACACCTTC. It yields the protein CASREVGAGTDGYTF.

The rearrangement uses TRBV7-3 and TRBJ2-2; D gene ambiguous. CDR1 and CDR2 from the germline V gene are SGHTA and FQGTGA. Trimming pared 1 base from V and 3 bases from J, leaving 9 bases between. This CDR3 has 15 residues. In nucleotides, the CDR3 is TGTGCCAGCAGCTTAATGGGGAAAGACACCGGGGAGCTGTTTTTT. This codes for CASSLMGKDTGELFF.